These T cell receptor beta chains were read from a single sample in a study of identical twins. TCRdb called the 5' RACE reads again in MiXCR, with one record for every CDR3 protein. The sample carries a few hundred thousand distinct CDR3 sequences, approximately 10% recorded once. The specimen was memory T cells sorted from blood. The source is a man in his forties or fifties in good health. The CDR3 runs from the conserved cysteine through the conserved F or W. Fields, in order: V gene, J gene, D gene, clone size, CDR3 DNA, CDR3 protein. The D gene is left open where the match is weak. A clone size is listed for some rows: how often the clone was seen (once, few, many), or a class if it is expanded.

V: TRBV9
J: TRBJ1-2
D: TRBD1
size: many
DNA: TGTGCCAGCAGCGTAGGGACAGGGGAATACGGTGGCTACACCTTC
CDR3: CASSVGTGEYGGYTF

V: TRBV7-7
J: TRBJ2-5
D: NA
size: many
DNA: TGTGCCAGCAGCCGATCCGGGACTCAAAGAGAGACCCAGTACTTC
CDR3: CASSRSGTQRETQYF

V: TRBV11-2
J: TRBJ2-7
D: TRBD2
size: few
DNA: TGTGCCAGCAGCTTGGGACTAGCGGCGATCCCGTCGGGCGAGCAGTACTTC
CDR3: CASSLGLAAIPSGEQYF

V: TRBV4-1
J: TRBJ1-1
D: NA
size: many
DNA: TGCGCCAGCAGCCGCGGTACCCCCGGGTCTGAAGCTTTCTTT
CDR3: CASSRGTPGSEAFF

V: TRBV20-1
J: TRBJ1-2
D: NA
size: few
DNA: TGCAGTGCCCAAGGGGGGGTTGAAGGGGCGGCAGGCTACACCTTC
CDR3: CSAQGGVEGAAGYTF

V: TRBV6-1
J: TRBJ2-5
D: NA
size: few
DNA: TGTGCCAGCAGGTTGCAGGGGGAGACCCAGTACTTC
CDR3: CASRLQGETQYF

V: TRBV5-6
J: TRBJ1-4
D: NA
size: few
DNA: TGTGCCAGCAGCAGCACAGGGTCAAGGGAAAAACTGTTTTTT
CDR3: CASSSTGSREKLFF

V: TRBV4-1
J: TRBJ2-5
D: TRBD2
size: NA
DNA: TGCGCCAGCAGCCAAGATCTAGCGGGGGCCCGGTACTTC
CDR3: CASSQDLAGARYF

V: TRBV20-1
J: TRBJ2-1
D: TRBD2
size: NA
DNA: TGCAGTGCTAGTGAGGGACTAGAGACTGAGCAGTTCTTC
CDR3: CSASEGLETEQFF

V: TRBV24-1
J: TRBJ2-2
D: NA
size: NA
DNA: TGTGCCACCAGTTCGGGGGGACAGCGTACCGGGGAGCTGTTTTTT
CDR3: CATSSGGQRTGELFF

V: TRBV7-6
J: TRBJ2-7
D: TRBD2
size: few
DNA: TGTGCCAGCGCGCAAGGGACTAGCGTTTCCTACGAGCAGTACTTC
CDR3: CASAQGTSVSYEQYF

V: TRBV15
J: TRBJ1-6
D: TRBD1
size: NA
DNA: TGTGCCACGACCGGGACAGTGAATTCACCCCTCCACTTT
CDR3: CATTGTVNSPLHF

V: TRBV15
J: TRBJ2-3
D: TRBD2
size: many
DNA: TGTGCCACCAGCAGAGAGGCGGGAGTGGGAGATACGCAGTATTTT
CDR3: CATSREAGVGDTQYF

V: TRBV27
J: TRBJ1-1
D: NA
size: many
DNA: TGTGCCAGCAGTTTCAGCATACTGAACACTGAAGCTTTCTTT
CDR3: CASSFSILNTEAFF

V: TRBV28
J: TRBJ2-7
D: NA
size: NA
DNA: TGTGCCAGCAGTTCTCTACCCCTTTCGACAGCCTACGAGCAGTACTTC
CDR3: CASSSLPLSTAYEQYF

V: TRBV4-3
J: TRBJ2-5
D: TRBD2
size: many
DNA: TGCGCCAGCAGCCTAGGGACTAGCGGGGTAGAGACCCAGTACTTC
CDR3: CASSLGTSGVETQYF

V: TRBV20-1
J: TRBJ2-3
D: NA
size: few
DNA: TGCAGTGCTAGGGGGAGGCTAGCAATTAGCACAGATACGCAGTATTTT
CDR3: CSARGRLAISTDTQYF

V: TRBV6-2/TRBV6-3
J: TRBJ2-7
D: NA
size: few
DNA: TGTGCCAGCAGTTACGCGTTACAGGCAACCTACGAGCAGTACTTC
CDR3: CASSYALQATYEQYF

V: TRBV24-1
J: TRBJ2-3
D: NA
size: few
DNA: TGTGCCACCAGTGACTTACTAGGAGATACGCAGTATTTT
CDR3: CATSDLLGDTQYF

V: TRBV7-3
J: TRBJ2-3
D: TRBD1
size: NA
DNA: TGTGCCAGCAGCTCGACAGGGCGGGCCACAGATACGCAGTATTTT
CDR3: CASSSTGRATDTQYF

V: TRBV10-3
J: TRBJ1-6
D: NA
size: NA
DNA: TGTGCCATCAGTGAGTCATCGGGGGGCCCATCACCCCTCCACTTT
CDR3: CAISESSGGPSPLHF

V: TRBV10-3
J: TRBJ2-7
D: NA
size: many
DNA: TGTGCCATCAGCTCCGGGACTCCGGATTACGAGCAGTACTTC
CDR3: CAISSGTPDYEQYF

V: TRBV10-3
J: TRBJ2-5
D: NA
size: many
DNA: TGTGCCATCAGTGAGTCCCCTCGGCCGGGGGCTCGAGAGACCCAGTACTTC
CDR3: CAISESPRPGARETQYF

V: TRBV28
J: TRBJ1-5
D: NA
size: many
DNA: TGTGCCAGCAGTTTGGAGCAGCCCCAGCATTTT
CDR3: CASSLEQPQHF

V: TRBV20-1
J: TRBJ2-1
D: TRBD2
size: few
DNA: TGCAGTGCTTACGGACTAGCGGCCCTCAATGAGCAGTTCTTC
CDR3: CSAYGLAALNEQFF

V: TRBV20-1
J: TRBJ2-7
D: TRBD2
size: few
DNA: TGCAGTGCTACGTCGGGGGGGCCGGGGGAGCAGTACTTC
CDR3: CSATSGGPGEQYF

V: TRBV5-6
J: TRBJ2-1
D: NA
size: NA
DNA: TGTGCCAGCAGCCTCGTGACGTACAATGAGCAGTTCTTC
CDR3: CASSLVTYNEQFF